The 21 T cell receptor beta chains below come from one sample, sequenced in a study of CD8+ T cells in alopecia areata. Extracted RNA was reverse transcribed, and the resulting cDNA served as sequencing template. Method: immunoSEQ multiplex PCR; TCRdb's copy keeps in-frame clones and lacks some. This table holds 95,000 to 150,000 clones, 45% to 50% found once. Source material: NKG2D-low CD8+ T cells sorted from blood. The source of these receptors is a human donor with alopecia areata.

This clone showed up just a few times. This chain connects TRBV29-1 to TRBJ1-1, with D perhaps TRBD1 (5 bases). CDR1 and CDR2 from the germline V gene are SQVTM and ANQGSEA. V shed 4 bases and J shed 4 bases, with 13 bases lying between them. The CDR3 covers 13 residues. The CDR3 nucleotides read TGCAGCGTTGTAGAGGGGTTGAGCACTGAAGCTTTCTTT. It is translated as CSVVEGLSTEAFF.

This clone was detected a few times. The V gene is TRBV28, the J gene TRBJ1-2; 7 bases agree with TRBD1. V shed 4 bases, J shed 8 bases, and the junction held 7 bases outside the gene matches. Germline assignment: CDR1 MDHEN and CDR2 SYDVKM. The length of the CDR3 is 13 residues. The CDR3: CASSYGTAGGYTF. The CDR3 region has the DNA TGTGCCAGCAGTTATGGGACAGCCGGCGGCTACACCTTC.

Notes on this clone: Different DNA sequences within this sample yield the same CDR3. J is TRBJ2-1 and V is TRBV28; perhaps D is TRBD1 or TRBD2 (5 bases each). CDR3 length: 13 residues. Trimming removed 6 bases from V and 6 bases from J, with 12 bases in between. Germline V gene sequence: CDR1 MDHEN, CDR2 SYDVKM. CDR3 nucleotides: TGTGCCAGCAGCCTCCCCGGGACCAATGAGCAGTTCTTC. Translation: CASSLPGTNEQFF.

This clone was recorded a few times. This sequence joins TRBV5-1 and TRBJ2-1, with D perhaps matching TRBD1 (5 bases). Germline loops: CDR1 SGHRS, CDR2 YFSETQ. V shed 5 bases and J shed 7 bases, with 19 bases lying between them. This CDR3 has 15 amino acids. The CDR3 region has the DNA TGCGCCAGCAGAGTAGGGCAGGGTGCGCGGAATGAGCAGTTCTTC. Its translation is CASRVGQGARNEQFF. The full variable domain, in which reference TRBV5-1 and TRBJ2-1 provide the parts outside the CDR3, is KAGVTQTPRYLIKTRGQQVTLSCSPISGHRSVSWYQQTPGQGLQFLFEYFSETQRNKGNFPGRFSGRQFSNSRSEMNVSTLELGDSALYLCASRVGQGARNEQFFGPGTRLTVL.

V and J are TRBV29-1 and TRBJ2-1; D gene ambiguous. Germline V gene lookup returns CDR1 SQVTM and CDR2 ANQGSEA. This CDR3 region has 12 residues. Trimming stripped 4 bases from V and 5 bases from J, with 9 bases between. CDR3 sequence (DNA): TGCAGCGTTGTCCCCCCAAACAATGAGCAGTTCTTC. As protein: CSVVPPNNEQFF.

The chain couples TRBV29-1 to TRBJ2-1; TRBD2 matches at 8 bases. There are 16 residues in the CDR3. Germline V gene data show CDR1 as SQVTM and CDR2 as ANQGSEA. With V trimmed by 3 bases and J by 3 bases, 10 bases remained unmatched. CDR3 in amino acids: CSVDPFTSGDYNEQFF. CDR3 nucleotide sequence: TGCAGCGTTGATCCCTTTACTAGCGGAGACTACAATGAGCAGTTCTTC.

The chain employs TRBV29-1 and TRBJ1-1, with D maybe TRBD1 (6 bases). V lost 0 bases and J 0 bases, leaving 14 bases between the germline ends. Germline V gene sequence: CDR1 SQVTM, CDR2 ANQGSEA. There are 16 residues in the CDR3. CDR3 sequence (DNA): TGCAGCGTTGAAGATGGGACAAGGGAAATGAACACTGAAGCTTTCTTT. The encoded protein is CSVEDGTREMNTEAFF.

This clone appeared once. V usage is TRBV29-1 and J usage is TRBJ2-7, with D possibly TRBD1 on 5 matching bases. CDR1 is SQVTM and CDR2 is ANQGSEA in the germline V gene. Between the trimmed V and J ends, which lost 5 bases and 3 bases, there was a span of 17 bases. The length of the CDR3 is 14 residues. In DNA, the CDR3 is TGCAGCGTTAGCGCCCCCGACAGCCACTACGAGCAGTACTTC. Translated: CSVSAPDSHYEQYF.

This clone occurred a few times. The rearrangement uses TRBV6-5 and TRBJ2-7, with 14 bases lining up with TRBD2. CDR1 and CDR2 from the germline V gene are MNHEY and SVGAGI. This CDR3 has 14 amino acids. The V segment lost 7 bases and the J segment 4 bases; nucleotides outside the gene matches: 3. CDR3: CASTGLAGGYEQYF. Here the CDR3 DNA reads TGTGCCAGCACCGGACTAGCGGGAGGATACGAGCAGTACTTC.

The chain recombines TRBV30 with TRBJ2-7; D possibly corresponds to TRBD1 (5 bases). Trimming stripped 1 base from V and 5 bases from J, with 12 bases between. This CDR3 is built from 13 residues. Germline V lookup: CDR1 GTSNPN, CDR2 SVGIG (reference sequence). DNA for the CDR3: TGTGCCTGGAGTGAAGGGGTGGGGAACGAGCAGTACTTC. Protein sequence: CAWSEGVGNEQYF.

This chain links TRBV7-9 with TRBJ2-5; D is uncertain. The CDR3 covers 13 residues. Germline lookup yields CDR1 SEHNR and CDR2 FQNEAQ (reference sequence). The V gene lost 3 bases and the J gene lost 6 bases, with 11 bases spanning the gap. CDR3 sequence reads: CASSFSLVQTQYF. For the CDR3, the DNA is TGTGCCAGCAGCTTCTCCCTCGTACAGACCCAGTACTTC.

This clone was seen only a few times. The genes are TRBV29-1 and TRBJ2-2, with D unresolved. Germline-derived CDR1 and CDR2 are SQVTM and ANQGSEA. Trimming stripped 2 bases from V and 6 bases from J, with 7 bases between. This CDR3 spans 12 amino acids. The chain's CDR3 is CSVELRPGELFF. The CDR3 coding sequence is TGCAGCGTTGAACTTCGTCCCGGGGAGCTGTTTTTT.

The chain recombines TRBV30 with TRBJ2-1; no clear D. The CDR3 runs 12 residues. Trimming took 3 bases from V and 0 from J, leaving 3 bases between them. Germline lookup yields CDR1 GTSNPN and CDR2 SVGIG (reference sequence). The CDR3 loop is CAWRDSYNEQFF. CDR3 DNA: TGTGCCTGGAGGGACTCCTACAATGAGCAGTTCTTC.

The chain combines TRBV29-1 with TRBJ2-4; D is ambiguous. This CDR3 has 17 amino acids. Trimming left V 7 bases short and J 1 base short, with 23 bases between. Germline CDR1 SQVTM, CDR2 ANQGSEA. In DNA form, the CDR3 reads TGCAGCGACGCACAGAGGAGTAGAAATGTGGCCAAAAACATTCAGTACTTC. Translation: CSDAQRSRNVAKNIQYF.

V and J are TRBV30 and TRBJ2-2; D not resolved. Trimming took off 7 bases at V and 5 bases at J, with 5 bases between the two ends. Germline values: CDR1 GTSNPN, CDR2 SVGIG (reference sequence). CDR3 length: 10 residues. CDR3 region: CASSTGELFF. CDR3 in DNA: TGTGCCTCTTCAACCGGGGAGCTGTTTTTT. The full variable domain, its missing parts supplied by reference TRBV30 and TRBJ2-2, is SQTIHQWPATLVQPVGSPLSLECTVEGTSNPNLYWYRQAAGRGLQLLFYSVGIGQISSEVPQNLSASRPQDRQFILSSKKLLLSDSGFYLCASSTGELFFGEGSRLTVL.

This chain joins TRBV14 and TRBJ2-1, with a weak D call TRBD2 (5 bases). Germline lookup yields CDR1 SGHDN and CDR2 FVKESK. Trimming removed 4 bases at V and 3 bases at J, with 10 bases between. This CDR3 region has 14 residues. The CDR3 loop is CASSPHEGYNEQFF. CDR3 in DNA: TGTGCCAGCAGCCCTCATGAGGGCTACAATGAGCAGTTCTTC. Looking up the rest from reference TRBV14 and TRBJ2-1 gives the full variable domain: EAGVTQFPSHSVIEKGQTVTLRCDPISGHDNLYWYRRVMGKEIKFLLHFVKESKQDESGMPNNRFLAERTGGTYSTLKVQPAELEDSGVYFCASSPHEGYNEQFFGPGTRLTVL.

This clone turned up a few times. The chain joins TRBV29-1 to TRBJ2-7; tentatively, D is TRBD1 (5 bases). The germline CDR1 and CDR2 sequences are SQVTM and ANQGSEA. CDR3 length equals 14 residues. V shed 4 bases and J shed 5 bases, with 18 bases lying between them. The CDR3 nucleotides read TGCAGCGTTGTGTTTCAGGGAAGCGAAAACGAGCAGTACTTC. This codes for CSVVFQGSENEQYF.

Concerning this clone: Distinct nucleotide sequences in the sample also encode this CDR3. The rearrangement joins TRBV29-1 to TRBJ2-3, with D hard to call. Trimming took off 1 base at V and 6 bases at J, with 2 bases between the two ends. The CDR3 is 10 amino acids. Germline assignment: CDR1 SQVTM and CDR2 ANQGSEA. CDR3 protein: CSVEVDTQYF. In DNA, the CDR3 is TGCAGCGTTGAAGTGGATACGCAGTATTTT.

This chain uses TRBV29-1 with TRBJ1-1, with D maybe TRBD1 (5 bases). This CDR3 spans 15 amino acids. Germline assignment: CDR1 SQVTM and CDR2 ANQGSEA. V lost 3 bases and J lost 7, with 21 bases in between. As DNA, the CDR3 is TGCAGCGTTGATGGGGCCGTCGGAGGGGAGGTTGAAGCTTTCTTT. Amino acids: CSVDGAVGGEVEAFF.

This rearrangement joins TRBV20-1 to TRBJ1-2; D is ambiguous. Trimming took 5 bases from V and 5 from J, leaving 6 bases between them. Germline CDR1 DFQATT, CDR2 SNEGSKA (reference sequence). CDR3 length: 10 residues. The CDR3 DNA follows: TGCAGTGCTGATTCTTATGGCTACACCTTC. Translation gives CSADSYGYTF.

This rearrangement joins TRBV13 to TRBJ1-2; no clear D gene. In germline, CDR1 is PRHDT, CDR2 FYEKMQ (reference sequence). Trimming removed 0 bases at V and 6 bases at J, with 14 bases between. The CDR3 is made up of 15 amino acids. The CDR3 region has the DNA TGTGCCAGCAGCTTAGGAGGGCCCCAGGCTAATGGCTACACCTTC. This sequence encodes CASSLGGPQANGYTF.